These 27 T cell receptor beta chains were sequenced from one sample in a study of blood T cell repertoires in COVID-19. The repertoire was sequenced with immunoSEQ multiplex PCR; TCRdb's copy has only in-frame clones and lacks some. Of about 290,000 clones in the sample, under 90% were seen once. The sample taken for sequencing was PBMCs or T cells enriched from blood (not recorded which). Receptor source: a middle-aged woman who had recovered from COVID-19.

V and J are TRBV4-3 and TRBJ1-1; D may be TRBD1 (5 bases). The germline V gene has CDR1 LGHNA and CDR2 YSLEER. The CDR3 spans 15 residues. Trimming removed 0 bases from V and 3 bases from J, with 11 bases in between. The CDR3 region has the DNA TGCGCCAGCAGCCAAGATTGGGGCTCGGACACTGAAGCTTTCTTT. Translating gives CASSQDWGSDTEAFF.

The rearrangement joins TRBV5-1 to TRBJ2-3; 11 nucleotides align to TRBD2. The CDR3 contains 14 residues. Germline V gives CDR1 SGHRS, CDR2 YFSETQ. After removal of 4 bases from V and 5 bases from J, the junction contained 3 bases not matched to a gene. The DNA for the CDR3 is TGCGCCAGCAGCATAGCGGGGGGGCAAGATACGCAGTATTTT. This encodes CASSIAGGQDTQYF.

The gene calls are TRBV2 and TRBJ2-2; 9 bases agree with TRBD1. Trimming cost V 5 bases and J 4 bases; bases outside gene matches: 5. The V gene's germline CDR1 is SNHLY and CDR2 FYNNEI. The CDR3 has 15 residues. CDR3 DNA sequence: TGTGCCAGCAGTAAACAGGGGGCGGTCACCGGGGAGCTGTTTTTT. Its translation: CASSKQGAVTGELFF.

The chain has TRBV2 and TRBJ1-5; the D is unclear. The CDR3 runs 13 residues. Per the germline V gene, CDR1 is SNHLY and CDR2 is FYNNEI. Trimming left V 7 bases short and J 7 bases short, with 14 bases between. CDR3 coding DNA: TGTGCCAGCAAGGACCCAAGAGGGCAGCCCCAGCATTTT. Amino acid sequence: CASKDPRGQPQHF.

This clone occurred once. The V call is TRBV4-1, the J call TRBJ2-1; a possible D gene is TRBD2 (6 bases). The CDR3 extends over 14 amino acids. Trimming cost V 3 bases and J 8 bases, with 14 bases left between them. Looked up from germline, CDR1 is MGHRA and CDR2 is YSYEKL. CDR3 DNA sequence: TGCGCCAGCAGCCACGAATCATGGGGGGATGAGCAGTTCTTC. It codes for CASSHESWGDEQFF.

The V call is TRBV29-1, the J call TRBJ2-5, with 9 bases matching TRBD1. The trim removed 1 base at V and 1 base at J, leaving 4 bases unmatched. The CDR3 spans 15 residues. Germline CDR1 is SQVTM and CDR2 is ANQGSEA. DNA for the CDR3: TGCAGCGTTGAAGCGGACAGGGGCTTCCAAGAGACCCAGTACTTC. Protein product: CSVEADRGFQETQYF.

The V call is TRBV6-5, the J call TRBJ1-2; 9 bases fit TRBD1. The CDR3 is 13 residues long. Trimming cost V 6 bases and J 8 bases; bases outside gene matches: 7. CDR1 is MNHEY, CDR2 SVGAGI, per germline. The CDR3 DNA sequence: TGTGCCAGCAGACCTACAGGGGGCGGGGGCTACACCTTC. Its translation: CASRPTGGGGYTF.

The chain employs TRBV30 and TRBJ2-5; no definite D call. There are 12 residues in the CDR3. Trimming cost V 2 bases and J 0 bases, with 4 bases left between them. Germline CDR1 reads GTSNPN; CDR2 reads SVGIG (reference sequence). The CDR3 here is CAWSQNQETQYF. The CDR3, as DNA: TGTGCCTGGAGTCAAAACCAAGAGACCCAGTACTTC.

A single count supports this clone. Written as DNA, the CDR3 is TGTGCCAGCAGCCAAGGGGTTACGGGGGGCAGATACAATGAGCAGTTCTTC. Translation gives CASSQGVTGGRYNEQFF. The chain has TRBV3-1 (or the pseudogene TRBV3-2) and TRBJ2-1; possibly TRBD2 for D (7 bases). Germline CDR1 is LGHDT and CDR2 is YNNKEL (reference sequence). CDR3 length equals 17 residues. V was clipped by 1 base and J by 4 bases, with 17 bases between them.

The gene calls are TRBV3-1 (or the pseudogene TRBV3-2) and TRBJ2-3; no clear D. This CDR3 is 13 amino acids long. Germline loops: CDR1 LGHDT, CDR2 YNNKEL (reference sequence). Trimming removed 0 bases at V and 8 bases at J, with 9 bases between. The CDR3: CASSQDPSTTQYF. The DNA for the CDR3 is TGTGCCAGCAGCCAAGATCCCAGTACTACGCAGTATTTT.

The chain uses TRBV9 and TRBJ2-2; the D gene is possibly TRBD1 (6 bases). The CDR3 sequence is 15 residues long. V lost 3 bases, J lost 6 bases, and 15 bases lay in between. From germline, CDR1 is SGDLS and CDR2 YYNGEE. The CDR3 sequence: CASSDRSRGPGELFF. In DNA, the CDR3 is TGTGCCAGCAGCGATCGCTCCAGGGGTCCCGGGGAGCTGTTTTTT. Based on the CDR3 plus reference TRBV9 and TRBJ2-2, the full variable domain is DSGVTQTPKHLITATGQRVTLRCSPRSGDLSVYWYQQSLDQGLQFLIQYYNGEERAKGNILERFSAQQFPDLHSELNLSSLELGDSALYFCASSDRSRGPGELFFGEGSRLTVL.

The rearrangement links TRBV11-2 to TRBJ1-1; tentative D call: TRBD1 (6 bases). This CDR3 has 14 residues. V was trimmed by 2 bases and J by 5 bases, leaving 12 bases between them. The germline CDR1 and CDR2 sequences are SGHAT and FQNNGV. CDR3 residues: CASSLTRGETEAFF. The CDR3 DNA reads TGTGCCAGCAGCTTAACCAGGGGTGAAACTGAAGCTTTCTTT.

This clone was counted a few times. The CDR3: CASSRVWGRPQGETQYF. DNA of the CDR3: TGTGCCAGTAGTAGGGTATGGGGGCGTCCCCAGGGAGAGACCCAGTACTTC. The rearrangement joins TRBV19 to TRBJ2-5; weak D call: TRBD1 (6 bases). V was pared by 4 bases and J by 4 bases, with 22 bases between. Germline assignment: CDR1 LNHDA and CDR2 SQIVND (reference sequence). This CDR3 is built from 17 residues.

CDR3 bases: TGCGCCAGCAGCTTGGTGCCGACAGCCATGAACACTGAAGCTTTCTTT. This codes for CASSLVPTAMNTEAFF. V and J are TRBV5-1 and TRBJ1-1, with D possibly TRBD1 on 5 matching bases. V shed 0 bases and J shed 0 bases, with 12 bases lying between them. The length of the CDR3 is 16 residues. Per germline, CDR1 SGHRS and CDR2 YFSETQ.

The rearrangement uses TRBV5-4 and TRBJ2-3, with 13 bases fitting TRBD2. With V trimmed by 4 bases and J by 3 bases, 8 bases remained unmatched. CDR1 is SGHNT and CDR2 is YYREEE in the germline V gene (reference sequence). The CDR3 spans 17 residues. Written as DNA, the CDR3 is TGTGCCAGCAGCCCAGAAGGACTAGCGGGAGCTACAGATACGCAGTATTTT. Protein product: CASSPEGLAGATDTQYF.

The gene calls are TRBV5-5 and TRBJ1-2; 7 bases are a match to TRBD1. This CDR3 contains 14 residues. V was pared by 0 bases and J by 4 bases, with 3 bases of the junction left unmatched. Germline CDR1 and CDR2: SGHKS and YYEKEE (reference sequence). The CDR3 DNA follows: TGTGCCAGCAGCTTGGACAGGGGAATCTATGGCTACACCTTC. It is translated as CASSLDRGIYGYTF.

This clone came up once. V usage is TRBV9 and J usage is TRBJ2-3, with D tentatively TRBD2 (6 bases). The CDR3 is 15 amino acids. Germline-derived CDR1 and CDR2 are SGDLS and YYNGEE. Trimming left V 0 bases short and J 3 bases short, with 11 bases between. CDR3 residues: CASSVENGRTDTQYF. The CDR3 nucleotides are TGTGCCAGCAGCGTAGAGAACGGGAGAACAGATACGCAGTATTTT.

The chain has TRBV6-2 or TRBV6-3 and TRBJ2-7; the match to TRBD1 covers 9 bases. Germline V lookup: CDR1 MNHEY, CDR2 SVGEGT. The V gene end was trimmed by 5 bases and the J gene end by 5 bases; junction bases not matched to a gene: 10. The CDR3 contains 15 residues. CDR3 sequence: CASSTAGTGLHEQYF. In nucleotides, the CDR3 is TGTGCCAGCAGTACGGCCGGGACAGGGCTGCACGAGCAGTACTTC.

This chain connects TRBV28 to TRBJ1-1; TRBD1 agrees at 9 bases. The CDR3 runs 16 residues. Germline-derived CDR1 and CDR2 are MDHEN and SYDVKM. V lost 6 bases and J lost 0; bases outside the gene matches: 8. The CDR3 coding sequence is TGTGCCAGCAGCCAACGGAGGACAGGGGTGAACACTGAAGCTTTCTTT. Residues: CASSQRRTGVNTEAFF.

The DNA of the CDR3 is TGTGCCAGCAGCCTACAGAATTTGAGATATCAGCCCCAGCATTTT. As protein: CASSLQNLRYQPQHF. This chain uses TRBV5-6 with TRBJ1-5, with D hard to call. The CDR3 is 15 amino acids. Looked up from germline, CDR1 is SGHDT and CDR2 is YYEEEE. V shed 4 bases and J shed 5 bases, with 16 bases lying between them.

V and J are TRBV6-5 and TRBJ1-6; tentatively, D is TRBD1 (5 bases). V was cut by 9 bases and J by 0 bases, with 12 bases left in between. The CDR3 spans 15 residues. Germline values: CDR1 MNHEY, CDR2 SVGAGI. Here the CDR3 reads CASLRQISYNSPLHF. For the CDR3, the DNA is TGTGCCAGTCTCCGACAGATCTCCTATAATTCACCCCTCCACTTT.

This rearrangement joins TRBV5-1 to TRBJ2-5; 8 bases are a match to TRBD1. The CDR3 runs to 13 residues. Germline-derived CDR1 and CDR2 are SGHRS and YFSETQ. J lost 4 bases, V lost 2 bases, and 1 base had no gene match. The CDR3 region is CASSLQGGETQYF. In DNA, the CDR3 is TGCGCCAGCAGCTTACAGGGGGGAGAGACCCAGTACTTC.

The CDR3: CASSQEGYPSGNTGELFF. CDR3 sequence (DNA): TGCGCCAGCAGCCAAGAGGGTTATCCTAGCGGGAACACCGGGGAGCTGTTTTTT. This chain links TRBV4-3 with TRBJ2-2, with TRBD2 matching 7 bases. Germline assignment: CDR1 LGHNA and CDR2 YSLEER. Trimming cost V 0 bases and J 1 base; bases outside gene matches: 8. The CDR3 is 18 residues long.

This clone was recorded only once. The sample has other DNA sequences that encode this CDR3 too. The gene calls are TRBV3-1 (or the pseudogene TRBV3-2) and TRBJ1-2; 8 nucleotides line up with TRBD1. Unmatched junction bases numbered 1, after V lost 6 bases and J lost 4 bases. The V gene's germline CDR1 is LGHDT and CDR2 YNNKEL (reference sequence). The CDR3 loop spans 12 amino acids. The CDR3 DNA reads TGTGCCAGCAGAACAGGGGGCTATGGCTACACCTTC. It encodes CASRTGGYGYTF.

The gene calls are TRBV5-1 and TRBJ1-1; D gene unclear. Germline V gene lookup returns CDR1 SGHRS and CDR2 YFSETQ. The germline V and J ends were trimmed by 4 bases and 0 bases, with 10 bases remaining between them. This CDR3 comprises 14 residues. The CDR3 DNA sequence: TGCGCCAGCAGCGTATCGGTCCTGAACACTGAAGCTTTCTTT. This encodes CASSVSVLNTEAFF. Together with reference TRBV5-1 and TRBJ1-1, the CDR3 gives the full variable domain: KAGVTQTPRYLIKTRGQQVTLSCSPISGHRSVSWYQQTPGQGLQFLFEYFSETQRNKGNFPGRFSGRQFSNSRSEMNVSTLELGDSALYLCASSVSVLNTEAFFGQGTRLTVV.

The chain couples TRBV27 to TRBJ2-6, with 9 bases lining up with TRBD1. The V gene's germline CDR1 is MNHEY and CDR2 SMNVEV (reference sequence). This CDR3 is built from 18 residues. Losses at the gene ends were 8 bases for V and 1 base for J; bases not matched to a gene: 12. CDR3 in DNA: TGTGCCAGCTCGGTTTCCGGGACAGGGTTTTCTGGGGCCAACGTCCTGACTTTC. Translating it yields CASSVSGTGFSGANVLTF.

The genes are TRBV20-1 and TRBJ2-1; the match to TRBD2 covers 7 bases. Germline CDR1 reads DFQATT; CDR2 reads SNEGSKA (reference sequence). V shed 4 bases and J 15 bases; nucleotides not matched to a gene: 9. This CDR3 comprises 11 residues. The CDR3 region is CSANGGSGLFF. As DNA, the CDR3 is TGCAGTGCTAATGGCGGGAGTGGTCTGTTCTTC.